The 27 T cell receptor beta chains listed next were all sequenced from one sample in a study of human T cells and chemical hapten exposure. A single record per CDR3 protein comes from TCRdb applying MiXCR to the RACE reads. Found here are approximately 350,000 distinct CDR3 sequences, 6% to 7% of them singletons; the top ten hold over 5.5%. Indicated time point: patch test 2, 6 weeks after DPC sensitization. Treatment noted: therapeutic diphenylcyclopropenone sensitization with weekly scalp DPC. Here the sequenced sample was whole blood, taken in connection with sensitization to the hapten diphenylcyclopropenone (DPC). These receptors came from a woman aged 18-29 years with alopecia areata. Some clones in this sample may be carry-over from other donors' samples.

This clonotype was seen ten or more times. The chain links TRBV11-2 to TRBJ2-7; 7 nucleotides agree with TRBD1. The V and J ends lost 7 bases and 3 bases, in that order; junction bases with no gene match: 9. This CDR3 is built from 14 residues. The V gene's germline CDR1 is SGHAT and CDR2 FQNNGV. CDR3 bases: TGTGCCAGCACCGCCCCCCGGACAGGCTACGAGCAGTACTTC. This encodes CASTAPRTGYEQYF.

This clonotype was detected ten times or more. CDR3 nucleotides: TGTGCCAGCAGCCAACGACTAGCCAGCACAGATACGCAGTATTTT. Protein product: CASSQRLASTDTQYF. This chain links TRBV3-1 with TRBJ2-3; 7 positions match TRBD2. The CDR3 covers 15 residues. Germline V gene lookup returns CDR1 LGHDT and CDR2 YNNKEL (reference sequence). V lost 2 bases to trimming and J lost 0 bases; unmatched junction nucleotides: 2.

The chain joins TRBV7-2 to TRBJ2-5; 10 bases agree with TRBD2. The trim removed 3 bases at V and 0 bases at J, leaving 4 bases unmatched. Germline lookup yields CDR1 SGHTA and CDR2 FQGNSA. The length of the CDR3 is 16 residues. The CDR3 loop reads CASSFPSGGYQETQYF. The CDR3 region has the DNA TGTGCCAGCAGCTTTCCTAGCGGGGGTTACCAAGAGACCCAGTACTTC.

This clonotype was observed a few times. The CDR3 here is CAPKRDRETQYF. CDR3 in DNA: TGTGCCCCCAAGCGGGACCGGGAGACCCAGTACTTC. This rearrangement joins TRBV10-3 to TRBJ2-5; 7 nucleotides line up with TRBD2. CDR1 ENHRY and CDR2 SYGVKD come from the germline V gene. This CDR3 is built from 12 residues. V gave up 11 bases and J gave up 5 bases; unmatched junction bases: 8.

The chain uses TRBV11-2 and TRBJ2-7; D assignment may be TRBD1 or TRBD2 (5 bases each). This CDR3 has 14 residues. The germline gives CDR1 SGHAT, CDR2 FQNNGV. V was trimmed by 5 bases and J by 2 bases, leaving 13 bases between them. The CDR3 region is CASSRARGAYEQYF. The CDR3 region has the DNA TGTGCCAGCAGCCGGGCCCGGGGCGCCTACGAGCAGTACTTC.

As DNA, the CDR3 is TGTGCCAGCAGCCCTCTCAAAACTGAAGCTTTCTTT. Its protein product is CASSPLKTEAFF. V gene TRBV7-9 combines with J gene TRBJ1-1, with no clear D. This CDR3 has 12 amino acids. Germline CDR1 reads SEHNR; CDR2 reads FQNEAQ (reference sequence). Deletions cut 5 bases from V and 5 bases from J, with 9 bases between.

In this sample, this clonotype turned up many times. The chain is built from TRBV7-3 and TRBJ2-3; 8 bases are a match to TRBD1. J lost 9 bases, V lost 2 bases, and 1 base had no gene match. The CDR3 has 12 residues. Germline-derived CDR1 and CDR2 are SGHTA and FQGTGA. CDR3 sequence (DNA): TGTGCCAGCAGCTTAGACAGGGGCACGCAGTATTTT. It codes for CASSLDRGTQYF.

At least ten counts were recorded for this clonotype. The CDR3 region is CSAGPGDQPQHF. The CDR3, as DNA: TGCAGTGCCGGGCCAGGGGATCAGCCCCAGCATTTT. The chain uses TRBV20-1 and TRBJ1-5; weak D call: TRBD1 (6 bases). The ends were cut back, 6 bases at V and 5 bases at J, with 11 bases in the middle. The length of the CDR3 is 12 residues. Germline assignment: CDR1 DFQATT and CDR2 SNEGSKA (reference sequence).

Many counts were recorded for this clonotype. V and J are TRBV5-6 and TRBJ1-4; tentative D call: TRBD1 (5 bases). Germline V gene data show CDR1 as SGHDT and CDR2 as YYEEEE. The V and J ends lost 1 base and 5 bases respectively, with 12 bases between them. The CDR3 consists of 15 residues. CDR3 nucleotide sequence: TGTGCCAGCAGCTTGTCAGTGACAGTGAATGAAAAACTGTTTTTT. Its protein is CASSLSVTVNEKLFF.

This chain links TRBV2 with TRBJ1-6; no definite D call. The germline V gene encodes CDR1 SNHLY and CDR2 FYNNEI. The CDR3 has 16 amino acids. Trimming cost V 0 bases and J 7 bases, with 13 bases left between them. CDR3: CASSEAHREENSPLHF. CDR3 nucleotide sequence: TGTGCCAGCAGTGAAGCCCACAGAGAAGAGAATTCACCCCTCCACTTT.

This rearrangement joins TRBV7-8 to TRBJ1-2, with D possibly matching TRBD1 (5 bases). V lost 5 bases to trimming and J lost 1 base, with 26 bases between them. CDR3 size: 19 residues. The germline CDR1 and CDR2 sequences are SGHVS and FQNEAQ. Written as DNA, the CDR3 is TGTGCCAGCAGCCCCAGGGTCAGGGTGGCTCGAGAAAATAACTATGGCTACACCTTC. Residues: CASSPRVRVARENNYGYTF. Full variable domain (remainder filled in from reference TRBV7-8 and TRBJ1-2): GAGVSQSPRYKVAKRGQDVALRCDPISGHVSLFWYQQALGQGPEFLTYFQNEAQLDKSGLPSDRFFAERPEGSVSTLKIQRTQQEDSAVYLCASSPRVRVARENNYGYTFGSGTRLTVV.

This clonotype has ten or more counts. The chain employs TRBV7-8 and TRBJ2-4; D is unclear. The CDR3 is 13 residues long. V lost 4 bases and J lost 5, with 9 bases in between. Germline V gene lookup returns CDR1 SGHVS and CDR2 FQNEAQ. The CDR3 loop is CASSSSPQNIQYF. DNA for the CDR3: TGTGCCAGCAGCTCAAGTCCCCAAAACATTCAGTACTTC.

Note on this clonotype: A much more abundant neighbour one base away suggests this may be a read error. The CDR3: CASSPSRSTGELLF. The CDR3 coding sequence is TGTGCCAGCTCCCCCAGTCGGAGCACCGGGGAGCTGCTTTTT. The chain is built from TRBV18 and TRBJ2-2, with TRBD2 as a possible D gene (5 bases). The V gene's germline CDR1 is KGHSH and CDR2 LQKENI. This CDR3 contains 14 residues.

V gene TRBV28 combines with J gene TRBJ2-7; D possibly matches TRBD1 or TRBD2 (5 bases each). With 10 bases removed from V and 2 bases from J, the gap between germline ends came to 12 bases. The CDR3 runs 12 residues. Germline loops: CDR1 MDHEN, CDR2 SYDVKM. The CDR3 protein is CATLGDAYEQYF. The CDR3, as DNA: TGTGCCACCCTGGGGGACGCCTACGAGCAGTACTTC.

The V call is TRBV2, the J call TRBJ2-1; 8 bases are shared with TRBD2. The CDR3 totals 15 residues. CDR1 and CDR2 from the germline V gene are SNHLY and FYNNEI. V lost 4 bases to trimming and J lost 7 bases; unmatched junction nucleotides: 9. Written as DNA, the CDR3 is TGTGCCAGCAGTGGACTAGCGTCCCTTGGGAATGAGCAGTTCTTC. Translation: CASSGLASLGNEQFF. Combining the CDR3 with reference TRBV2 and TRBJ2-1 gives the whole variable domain EPEVTQTPSHQVTQMGQEVILRCVPISNHLYFYWYRQILGQKVEFLVSFYNNEISEKSEIFDDQFSVERPDGSNFTLKIRSTKLEDSAMYFCASSGLASLGNEQFFGPGTRLTVL.

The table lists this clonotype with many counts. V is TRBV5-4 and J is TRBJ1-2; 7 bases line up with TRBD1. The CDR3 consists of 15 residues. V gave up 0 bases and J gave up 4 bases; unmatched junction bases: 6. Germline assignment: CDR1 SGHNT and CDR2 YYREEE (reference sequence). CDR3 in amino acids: CASSLAEAGGYGYTF. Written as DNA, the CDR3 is TGTGCCAGCAGCTTGGCCGAGGCAGGGGGCTATGGCTACACCTTC. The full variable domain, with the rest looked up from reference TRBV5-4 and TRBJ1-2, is ETGVTQSPTHLIKTRGQQVTLRCSSQSGHNTVSWYQQALGQGPQFIFQYYREEENGRGNFPPRFSGLQFPNYSSELNVNALELDDSALYLCASSLAEAGGYGYTFGSGTRLTVV.

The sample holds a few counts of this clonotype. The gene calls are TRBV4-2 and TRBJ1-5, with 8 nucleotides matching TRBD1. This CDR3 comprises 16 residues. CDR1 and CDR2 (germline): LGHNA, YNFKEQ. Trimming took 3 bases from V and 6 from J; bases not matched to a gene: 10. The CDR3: CASSHLGSGGSQPQHF. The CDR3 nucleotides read TGTGCCAGCAGCCATCTGGGGTCAGGGGGCAGTCAGCCCCAGCATTTT.

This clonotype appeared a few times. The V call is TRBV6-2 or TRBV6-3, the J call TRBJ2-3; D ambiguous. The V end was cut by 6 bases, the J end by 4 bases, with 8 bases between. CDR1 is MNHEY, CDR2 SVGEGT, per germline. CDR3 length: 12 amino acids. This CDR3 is CASSRIPDTQYF. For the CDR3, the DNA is TGTGCCAGCAGCCGGATACCAGATACGCAGTATTTT.

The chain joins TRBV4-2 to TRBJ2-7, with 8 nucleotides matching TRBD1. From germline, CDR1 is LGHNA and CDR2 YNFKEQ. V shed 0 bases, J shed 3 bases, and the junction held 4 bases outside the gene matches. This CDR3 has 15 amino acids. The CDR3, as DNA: TGTGCCAGCAGCCAAGAGGCAGGGGGCTTCTACGAGCAGTACTTC. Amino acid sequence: CASSQEAGGFYEQYF.

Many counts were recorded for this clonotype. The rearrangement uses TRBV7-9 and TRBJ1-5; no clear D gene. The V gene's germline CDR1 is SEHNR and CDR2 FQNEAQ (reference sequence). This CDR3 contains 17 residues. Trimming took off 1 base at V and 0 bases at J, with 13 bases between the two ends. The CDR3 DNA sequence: TGTGCCAGCAGCTTAGGAGAGAGCCAGCCTAGCAATCAGCCCCAGCATTTT. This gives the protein CASSLGESQPSNQPQHF.

In nucleotides, the CDR3 is TGCAGTGCAACAAGGACAGGGAGTAATTCACCCCTCCACTTT. Amino acids: CSATRTGSNSPLHF. This chain connects TRBV20-1 to TRBJ1-6; TRBD1 agrees at 8 bases. The junction had 7 bases not matched to a gene; V was cut back by 6 bases and J by 6 bases. Germline CDR1 DFQATT, CDR2 SNEGSKA (reference sequence). The CDR3 has 14 residues.

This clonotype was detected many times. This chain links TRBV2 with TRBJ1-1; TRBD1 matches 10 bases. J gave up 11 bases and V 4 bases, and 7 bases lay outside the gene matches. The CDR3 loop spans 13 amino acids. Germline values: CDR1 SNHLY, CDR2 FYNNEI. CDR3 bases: TGTGCCAGCAGTGCCGGACAGGGGGTTATGGCTTTCTTT. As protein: CASSAGQGVMAFF.

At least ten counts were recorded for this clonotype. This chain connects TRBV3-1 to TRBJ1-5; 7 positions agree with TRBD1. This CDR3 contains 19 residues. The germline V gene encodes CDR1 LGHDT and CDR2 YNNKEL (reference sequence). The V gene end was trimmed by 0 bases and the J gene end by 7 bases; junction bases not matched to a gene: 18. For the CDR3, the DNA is TGTGCCAGCAGCCAAGATCCCCTGTTGACAGGGATTGTGGAGCAGCCCCAGCATTTT. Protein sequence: CASSQDPLLTGIVEQPQHF.

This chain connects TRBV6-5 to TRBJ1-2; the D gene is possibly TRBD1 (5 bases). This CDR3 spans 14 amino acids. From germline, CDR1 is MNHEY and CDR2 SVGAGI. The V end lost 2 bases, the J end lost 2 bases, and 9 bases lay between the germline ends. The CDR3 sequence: CASSYLDRNYGYTF. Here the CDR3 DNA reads TGTGCCAGCAGTTACCTTGACAGAAACTATGGCTACACCTTC.

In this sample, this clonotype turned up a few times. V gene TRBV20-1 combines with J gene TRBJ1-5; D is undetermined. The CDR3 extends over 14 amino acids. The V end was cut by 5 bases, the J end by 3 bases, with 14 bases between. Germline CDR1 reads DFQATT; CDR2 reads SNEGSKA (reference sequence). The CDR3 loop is CSAPSNGYNQPQHF. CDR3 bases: TGCAGTGCTCCTTCGAACGGCTACAATCAGCCCCAGCATTTT.

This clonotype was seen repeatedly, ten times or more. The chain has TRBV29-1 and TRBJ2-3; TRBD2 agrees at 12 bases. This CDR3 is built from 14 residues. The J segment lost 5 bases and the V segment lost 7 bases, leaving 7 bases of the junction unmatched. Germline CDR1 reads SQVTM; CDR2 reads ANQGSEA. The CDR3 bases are TGCAGCGCCGAGACTAGCGGGGGAATAGATACGCAGTATTTT. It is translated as CSAETSGGIDTQYF.

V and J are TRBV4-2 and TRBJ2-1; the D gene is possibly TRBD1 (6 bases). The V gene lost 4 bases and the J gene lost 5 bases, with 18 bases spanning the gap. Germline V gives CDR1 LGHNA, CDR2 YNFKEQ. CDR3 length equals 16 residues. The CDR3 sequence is CASSPAGQQTHNEQFF. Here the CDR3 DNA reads TGTGCCAGCAGCCCCGCTGGACAGCAGACTCACAATGAGCAGTTCTTC.